This record looks at one TCR beta chain sequence and its context. Its antigen is currently unknown. This sample is part of a study of T cell responses to AZD1222 COVID-19 vaccine. General observations from the study: It should be noted that donors were predominantly white British and more often female, and clonal diversity was possibly underestimated. Reports indicate that nearly half of spike-specific TCRs are directed at unmutated variant regions.

Germline-derived CDR1 and CDR2 are KGHSH and LQKENI. CDR3 length equals 19 residues. V lost 1 base, J lost 11 bases, and 17 bases stayed unmatched. Sequenced by immunoSEQ multiplex PCR; TCRdb stores in-frame clones only, minus some. Among about 160,000 clones listed, approximately 92% were seen once. Sequencing used peripheral blood, obtained 28 days after the second AZD1222 dose. The source of this sequence is an adult who received the AZD1222 COVID-19 vaccine. J is TRBJ2-4 and V is TRBV18; 13 bases are shared with TRBD2. The CDR3 loop is CASSPLGSRLAGGREVQYF. DNA of the CDR3: TGTGCCAGCTCACCACTTGGGTCGCGACTAGCGGGAGGCAGGGAGGTTCAGTACTTC.